The 8 T cell receptor beta chains below were found in one sample sequenced in a study of shared clonotypes between healthy human individuals. Generated by immunoSEQ multiplex PCR, the TCRdb table keeps only in-frame clones and is missing some. The data hold about 2.3 million clones, with over 90% observed a single time. The sequenced sample was naive CD4+ T cells from PBMCs. The subset was: CD45RA+ positively selected. The receptor source for this set is a man between 18 and 35 years old in good health. Some clones in this sample may be carry-over from other donors' samples.

The gene calls are TRBV5-6 and TRBJ2-7, with D possibly being TRBD2 (5 bases). The V end lost 3 bases, the J end lost 10 bases, and 20 bases lay between the germline ends. The V gene's germline CDR1 is SGHDT and CDR2 YYEEEE. CDR3 size: 14 residues. Here the CDR3 DNA reads TGTGCCAGCAGCTCAAGAGGGCTAGTCGGATTTCAGTACTTC. Protein product: CASSSRGLVGFQYF.

The rearrangement links TRBV9 to TRBJ2-1, with 9 bases identical to TRBD2. The V gene's germline CDR1 is SGDLS and CDR2 YYNGEE. The CDR3 consists of 14 residues. The J segment lost 15 bases and the V segment lost 0 bases, leaving 10 bases of the junction unmatched. The CDR3 DNA sequence: TGTGCCAGCAGCGTAGCGTCGACTAGCGGCAAGAGGTTCTTC. It translates to CASSVASTSGKRFF.

The rearrangement uses TRBV4-3 and TRBJ1-1; weak D call: TRBD1 (6 bases). Germline values: CDR1 LGHNA, CDR2 YSLEER. This CDR3 comprises 15 residues. Trimming removed 1 base from V and 0 bases from J, with 9 bases in between. This CDR3 is CASSQGQALNTEAFF. The DNA of the CDR3 is TGCGCCAGCAGCCAAGGACAGGCTCTGAACACTGAAGCTTTCTTT.

V usage is TRBV5-1 and J usage is TRBJ2-2, with D perhaps TRBD1 (6 bases). Germline-derived CDR1 and CDR2 are SGHRS and YFSETQ. The CDR3 sequence is 16 residues long. V lost 7 bases to trimming and J lost 5 bases, with 21 bases between them. The DNA for the CDR3 is TGCGCCAGCGGGGTGGTCAGGGGAGTTGTGACCGGGGAGCTGTTTTTT. Encoded protein: CASGVVRGVVTGELFF.

This chain uses TRBV5-1 with TRBJ2-5; no reliable D call. Germline lookup yields CDR1 SGHRS and CDR2 YFSETQ. This CDR3 is built from 16 residues. Trimming took 2 bases from V and 0 from J, leaving 14 bases between them. The CDR3 is CASSLLLVGHQETQYF. CDR3 nucleotides: TGCGCCAGCAGCTTACTCTTAGTAGGGCACCAAGAGACCCAGTACTTC.

This clone was observed once. The rearrangement links TRBV9 to TRBJ1-3; unclear D gene. The CDR3 has 15 residues. Per germline, CDR1 SGDLS and CDR2 YYNGEE. Trimming removed 0 bases at V and 2 bases at J, with 9 bases between. Here the CDR3 DNA reads TGTGCCAGCAGCGTAGCTCCAAGCACTGGAAACACCATATATTTT. Its translation is CASSVAPSTGNTIYF.

CDR3 loop: CASSESSGRSNIQYF. For the CDR3, the DNA is TGTGCCAGCAGTGAATCAAGCGGGAGGTCAAACATTCAGTACTTC. The chain carries TRBV2 and TRBJ2-4; 9 bases line up with TRBD2. The germline V gene has CDR1 SNHLY and CDR2 FYNNEI. The ends lost 2 bases at V and 6 bases at J; junction bases unmatched: 5. This CDR3 has 15 residues.

The chain joins TRBV5-1 to TRBJ1-3, with unresolved D. Trimming shortened V by 4 bases and J by 0 bases, and 11 bases separated the two germline ends. CDR1 and CDR2 from the germline V gene are SGHRS and YFSETQ. This CDR3 region has 15 residues. The CDR3 here is CASSTGSISGNTIYF. DNA for the CDR3: TGCGCCAGCAGCACCGGATCCATCTCTGGAAACACCATATATTTT. Supplemented by reference TRBV5-1 and TRBJ1-3, the full variable domain reads KAGVTQTPRYLIKTRGQQVTLSCSPISGHRSVSWYQQTPGQGLQFLFEYFSETQRNKGNFPGRFSGRQFSNSRSEMNVSTLELGDSALYLCASSTGSISGNTIYFGEGSWLTVV.